This is a list of T cell receptor beta chains from one sample in a study of T cells after somatic rescue of genetic block. Libraries were prepared by immunoSEQ multiplex PCR; TCRdb keeps only in-frame clonotypes and omits some of them. The repertoire has 67,000 or so clones, roughly 91% of them found once; the top ten carry about 3%. The sample was peripheral blood mononuclear cells (PBMCs). The source is a man aged 25-40 years. Each CDR3 is given with its conserved first and last residue. The order of the fields is D gene, clone size, V gene, J gene, CDR3 DNA, CDR3 protein. A D gene is named only where the DNA matches it firmly. For some rows the clone size is stated as once, few or many, or as a class when expanded; others skip it.

D: NA; size: NA; V: TRBV27; J: TRBJ2-3; DNA: TGTGCCAGCAGTTGGGAAACAGGGAGACACTATACGCAGTATTTT; CDR3: CASSWETGRHYTQYF
D: TRBD2; size: NA; V: TRBV18; J: TRBJ2-5; DNA: TGTGCCAGCTCCCCTGAGACTAGCTTGGTAGAGACCCAGTACTTC; CDR3: CASSPETSLVETQYF
D: TRBD1; size: NA; V: TRBV28; J: TRBJ2-7; DNA: TGTGCCAGCAGTGATAGAGGAATAGGGATTTGGGACAGGCGAGACTACGAGCAGTACTTC; CDR3: CASSDRGIGIWDRRDYEQYF
D: TRBD1; size: NA; V: TRBV10-3; J: TRBJ1-5; DNA: TGTGCCATCAGTGAGGGACAGGGCAACAATCAGCCCCAGCATTTT; CDR3: CAISEGQGNNQPQHF
D: TRBD2; size: NA; V: TRBV7-8; J: TRBJ2-1; DNA: TGTGCCAGCAGCCTGCGGGGGTCCGGGTTTCGGTTCTTC; CDR3: CASSLRGSGFRFF
D: NA; size: NA; V: TRBV27; J: TRBJ2-7; DNA: TGTGCCAGCAGTTTAGTTGGAGGAACCTACGAGCAGTACTTC; CDR3: CASSLVGGTYEQYF
D: NA; size: once; V: TRBV10-3; J: TRBJ2-7; DNA: TGTGCCATCAGTGACGGTTTCGACTACGAGCAGTACTTC; CDR3: CAISDGFDYEQYF
D: TRBD2; size: NA; V: TRBV10-3; J: TRBJ2-2; DNA: TGTGCCATCAGTGTAACTAGCGGGATCCACACCGGGGAGCTGTTTTTT; CDR3: CAISVTSGIHTGELFF
D: NA; size: NA; V: TRBV4-2; J: TRBJ1-4; DNA: TGTGCCAGCAGCCAAGATCGGGAAGACCCATCTAATTTT; CDR3: CASSQDREDPSNF
D: TRBD1; size: once; V: TRBV5-6; J: TRBJ2-7; DNA: TGTGCCAGCAGCCTGGACAGGGGGCGCTTAGGCGAGCAGTACTTC; CDR3: CASSLDRGRLGEQYF
D: NA; size: NA; V: TRBV25-1; J: TRBJ1-2; DNA: TGTGCCAGCAGTCCCGGGACAAACTATGGCTACACCTTC; CDR3: CASSPGTNYGYTF